The clone carrying this T cell receptor beta chain came up once. The antigen remains unidentified. From germline, CDR1 is SGHRS and CDR2 YFSETQ. Trimming cost V 0 bases and J 2 bases; bases outside gene matches: 8. The length of the CDR3 is 17 residues. This sample was taken from a study of cytomegalovirus exposure and HLA in healthy donors. Whole-study context: Unique TCRs from HLA-typed donors, around 93 million of them, were held in an early data release. Study-wide findings and caveats: Immune exposure data for these donors was limited to CMV serostatus.

The PCR ran on 60 Vbeta and 13 Jbeta primers. Only in-frame clones appear in the TCRdb table, and some are missing; sequencing was by immunoSEQ multiplex PCR. This table has roughly 120,000 clones, 81% appearing once. V is TRBV5-1 and J is TRBJ1-2, with 9 bases that match TRBD1. The receptor was isolated from a woman in her 30s in good health and CMV-seronegative. The sample taken for sequencing was PBMCs. CDR3 region: CASSLGGQGLGNYGYTF. The CDR3 DNA is TGCGCCAGCAGCTTGGGGGGACAGGGTCTGGGCAACTATGGCTACACCTTC.